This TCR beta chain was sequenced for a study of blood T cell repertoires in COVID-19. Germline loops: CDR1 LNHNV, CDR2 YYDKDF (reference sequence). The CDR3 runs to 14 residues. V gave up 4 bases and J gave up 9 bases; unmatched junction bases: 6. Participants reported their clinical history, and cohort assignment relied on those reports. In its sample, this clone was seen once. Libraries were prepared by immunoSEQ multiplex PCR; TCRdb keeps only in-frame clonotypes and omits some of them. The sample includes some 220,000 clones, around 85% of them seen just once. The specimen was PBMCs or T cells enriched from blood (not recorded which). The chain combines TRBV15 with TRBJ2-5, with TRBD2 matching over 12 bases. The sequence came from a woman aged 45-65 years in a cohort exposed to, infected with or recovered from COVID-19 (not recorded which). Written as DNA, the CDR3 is TGTGCCACCAGCACAAGGACTAGCGGGACGGCCCAGTACTTC. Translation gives CATSTRTSGTAQYF. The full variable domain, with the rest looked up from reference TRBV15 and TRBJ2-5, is DAMVIQNPRYQVTQFGKPVTLSCSQTLNHNVMYWYQQKSSQAPKLLFHYYDKDFNNEADTPDNFQSRRPNTSFCFLDIRSPGLGDTAMYLCATSTRTSGTAQYFGPGTRLLVL.